The 29 T cell receptor beta chains reported below all come from one sample, sequenced in a study of T cells in Graves' hyperthyroidism and ophthalmopathy. What was amplified from RNA transcripts were TCR beta CDR3 regions. TCR CDR3 underwent first-round RT-PCR with the HTBI primer set. TCRdb analysed the multiplex PCR reads with MiXCR anew, one entry per CDR3 protein. The sample shows under 300,000 distinct CDR3 sequences, approximately 15% of them seen only once. The sample consisted of blood. The receptors were gathered from a woman in her forties with Graves' hyperthyroidism.

This clonotype appeared many times. DNA of the CDR3: TGTGCCAGCAGTTTAAGTGGCGGGTCCTACGAGCAGTACTTC. Protein sequence: CASSLSGGSYEQYF. The rearrangement uses TRBV12-3 or TRBV12-4 and TRBJ2-7; perhaps TRBD2 as D (5 bases). The CDR3 length is 14 residues. Trimming took off 2 bases at V and 1 base at J, with 9 bases between the two ends.

This clonotype came up a few times. The chain employs TRBV27 and TRBJ2-1; D might be TRBD1 or TRBD2, each matching 6 bases. The CDR3 extends over 13 amino acids. CDR1 is MNHEY, CDR2 SMNVEV, per germline (reference sequence). Trimming took 7 bases from V and 3 from J, leaving 10 bases between them. The CDR3: CASKGGLYNEQFF. CDR3 nucleotides: TGTGCCAGCAAGGGGGGCCTCTACAATGAGCAGTTCTTC.

This clonotype was seen a few times. The chain combines TRBV20-1 with TRBJ2-7, with D possibly called TRBD1 or TRBD2 (5 bases each). CDR3 length equals 16 residues. Germline V gives CDR1 DFQATT, CDR2 SNEGSKA (reference sequence). V was clipped by 0 bases and J by 2 bases, with 17 bases between them. Here the CDR3 reads CSARDLRDVLTYEQYF. The CDR3 DNA is TGCAGTGCTAGAGACCTTCGGGACGTCCTCACCTACGAGCAGTACTTC.

This clonotype was seen repeatedly, ten times or more. CDR3 residues: CASSFASTGNTIYF. In nucleotides, the CDR3 is TGTGCCAGCAGTTTCGCCAGTACTGGAAACACCATATATTTT. The V and J genes are TRBV12-3 or TRBV12-4 and TRBJ1-3; D not certain. The CDR3 totals 14 residues. V dropped 3 bases and J dropped 2 bases, with 8 bases sitting between them.

Concerning this clonotype: One junction end does not reproduce the germline sequence, and a read error may be involved. The rearrangement uses TRBV28 and TRBJ2-7; 12 nucleotides agree with TRBD1. The V gene's germline CDR1 is MDHEN and CDR2 SYDVKM. The CDR3 totals 21 residues. The CDR3 spells CASSLPLNTGQGALISYEQYF. The CDR3 nucleotides read TGTGCTAGCAGTTTGCCCCTTAACACGGGACAGGGGGCGTTAATCTCCTACGAGCAGTACTTC.

In this sample, this clonotype turned up a few times. J is TRBJ2-3 and V is TRBV7-2; tentative D call: TRBD2 (7 bases). Per the germline V gene, CDR1 is SGHTA and CDR2 is FQGNSA. This CDR3 comprises 14 residues. V lost 6 bases, J lost 5 bases, and 15 bases lay in between. The CDR3 DNA reads as TGTGCCAGCAGTTCGCGGGGAGGGGGAGATACGCAGTATTTT. Translated: CASSSRGGGDTQYF.

This clonotype was recorded at least ten times. The V and J genes are TRBV28 and TRBJ1-2; the D gene is possibly TRBD1 (5 bases). This CDR3 is 14 amino acids long. V was clipped by 3 bases and J by 10 bases, with 18 bases between them. Germline V gene lookup returns CDR1 MDHEN and CDR2 SYDVKM. CDR3 amino acids: CASSFNRDRSPYTF. Written as DNA, the CDR3 is TGTGCCAGCAGTTTCAACCGGGACCGATCGCCCTACACCTTC.

V is TRBV24-1 and J is TRBJ1-3; D remains ambiguous. The V and J ends lost 0 bases and 0 bases respectively, with 11 bases between them. CDR1 and CDR2 (germline): KGHDR, SFDVKD. The CDR3 is made up of 17 amino acids. CDR3 residues: CATSDLRELRSGNTIYF. For the CDR3, the DNA is TGTGCCACCAGTGATTTGAGAGAACTCCGCTCTGGAAACACCATATATTTT.

This clonotype came up many times. The gene calls are TRBV10-3 and TRBJ1-2; D gene uncertain. This CDR3 region has 13 residues. V lost 6 bases to trimming and J lost 2 bases, with 10 bases between them. Germline values: CDR1 ENHRY, CDR2 SYGVKD. Here the CDR3 DNA reads TGTGCCATCAGATCCCCCAGGAACTATGGCTACACCTTC. Its protein is CAIRSPRNYGYTF.

The chain couples TRBV6-1 to TRBJ2-1; no firm D call. The end of the DNA fits TRBJ2-7 better, so the J call may be wrong. In germline, CDR1 is MNHNS, CDR2 SASEGT. The CDR3 extends over 15 amino acids. The CDR3 region has the DNA TGTGCCATACAGCAGCGACTCAGCTCCTACAATGAGCAGTACTTC. As protein: CAIQQRLSSYNEQYF.

V usage is TRBV25-1 and J usage is TRBJ1-1, with a tentative D call TRBD1 (6 bases). V lost 8 bases to trimming and J lost 0 bases, with 13 bases between them. The CDR3 consists of 14 residues. Germline V gives CDR1 MGHDK, CDR2 SYGVNS. The CDR3 nucleotides are TGTGCCAGCCGGCCACAGGGATTGAACACTGAAGCTTTCTTT. This sequence encodes CASRPQGLNTEAFF. The full variable domain, its missing parts supplied by reference TRBV25-1 and TRBJ1-1, is EADIYQTPRYLVIGTGKKITLECSQTMGHDKMYWYQQDPGMELHLIHYSYGVNSTEKGDLSSESTVSRIRTEHFPLTLESARPSHTSQYLCASRPQGLNTEAFFGQGTRLTVV.

This clonotype turned up a few times. The rearrangement uses TRBV19 and TRBJ2-1; TRBD2 is a possible D gene (6 bases). Germline V gene lookup returns CDR1 LNHDA and CDR2 SQIVND (reference sequence). V dropped 3 bases and J dropped 2 bases, with 17 bases sitting between them. The CDR3 extends over 17 amino acids. CDR3 in DNA: TGTGCCAGTAGTATGGCCACAAATTGGGGGGCCTACAATGAGCAGTTCTTC. This sequence encodes CASSMATNWGAYNEQFF.

This clonotype was counted many times. The chain recombines TRBV28 with TRBJ2-1; D may correspond to TRBD1 or TRBD2 (5 bases each). This CDR3 region has 13 residues. Germline lookup yields CDR1 MDHEN and CDR2 SYDVKM. V lost 6 bases and J lost 3, with 9 bases in between. CDR3 in amino acids: CASRGVVYNEQFF. Written as DNA, the CDR3 is TGTGCCAGCAGGGGGGTCGTCTACAATGAGCAGTTCTTC.

The CDR3, as DNA: TGTGCCAGCAGTCCGTATTATAGCGGGGGGCGCTACGAGCAGTACTTC. This gives the protein CASSPYYSGGRYEQYF. The chain links TRBV6-9 to TRBJ2-7, with 10 bases lining up with TRBD2. Germline V CDR1 and CDR2: MNHGY, SVAAGI. The trim removed 5 bases at V and 3 bases at J, leaving 10 bases unmatched. The CDR3 totals 16 residues.

Many counts were recorded for this clonotype. At one end, the junction sequence differs from germline, possibly due to a read error. The V call is TRBV11-2, the J call TRBJ1-2; D gene uncertain. Germline assignment: CDR1 SGHAT and CDR2 FQNNGV. This CDR3 is 13 amino acids long. Here the CDR3 reads CASSLGSGYGYTF. The CDR3 DNA reads TGTGCCAGCAGTTTAGGCAGCGGCTATGGCTACACCTTC.

This clonotype was found a few times. A single base separates this from a much larger clone, so it may be a read error. This sequence joins TRBV20-1 and TRBJ1-5; 10 positions match TRBD1. The J call may be in error: the DNA end matches TRBJ2-3 better. The germline V gene has CDR1 DFQATT and CDR2 SNEGSKA (reference sequence). The CDR3 totals 15 residues. The CDR3 sequence is CSARVGQGYNQPQYF. DNA for the CDR3: TGCAGTGCTAGGGTGGGACAGGGGTACAATCAGCCCCAGTATTTT.

This clonotype was recorded many times. The chain uses TRBV28 and TRBJ2-3, with 10 bases matching TRBD2. Unmatched junction bases numbered 7, after V lost 6 bases and J lost 1 base. CDR1 is MDHEN, CDR2 SYDVKM, per germline. There are 16 residues in the CDR3. The DNA for the CDR3 is TGTGCCAGCAGCCGAATAAGCGGGAGGGGCACAGATACGCAGTATTTT. It encodes CASSRISGRGTDTQYF.

This clonotype was seen a few times. The chain uses TRBV30 and TRBJ1-5; the D gene is possibly TRBD1 (6 bases). The germline CDR1 and CDR2 sequences are GTSNPN and SVGIG (reference sequence). V was clipped by 1 base and J by 2 bases, with 18 bases between them. The CDR3 covers 17 residues. The chain's CDR3 is CAWSGELGGGGNQPQHF. CDR3 sequence (DNA): TGTGCCTGGAGTGGGGAACTCGGGGGCGGTGGCAATCAGCCCCAGCATTTT.

V is TRBV20-1 and J is TRBJ2-3, with D perhaps matching TRBD1 or TRBD2 (6 bases each). Germline V gives CDR1 DFQATT, CDR2 SNEGSKA (reference sequence). V lost 3 bases to trimming and J lost 2 bases, with 24 bases between them. The CDR3 is 18 residues long. In DNA form, the CDR3 reads TGCAGTGCTAGGGGGGGCTGGGGTAGTCAAACGAACACAGATACGCAGTATTTT. It translates to CSARGGWGSQTNTDTQYF.

In the case of this clonotype: A read error may explain this, as a much larger clone is one base away. The V gene is TRBV5-1, the J gene TRBJ2-1, with a tentative D call TRBD1 (5 bases). Trimming left V 4 bases short and J 5 bases short, with 7 bases between. CDR1 and CDR2 from the germline V gene are SGHRS and YFSETQ. This CDR3 region has 12 residues. The CDR3 is CASSVQDNEQFF. In DNA form, the CDR3 reads TGCGCCAGCAGCGTACAGGACAATGAGCAGTTCTTC.

The V call is TRBV20-1, the J call TRBJ1-2; TRBD1 might be the D (6 bases). Trimming cost V 6 bases and J 4 bases, with 18 bases left between them. Germline V lookup: CDR1 DFQATT, CDR2 SNEGSKA (reference sequence). This CDR3 has 14 amino acids. This CDR3 reads CSAVWGLRAYGYTF. The CDR3 DNA is TGCAGTGCCGTCTGGGGGCTCCGAGCCTATGGCTACACCTTC.

In the case of this clonotype: This may be a read error: a much more frequent sequence differs by one nucleotide. The V and J genes are TRBV11-2 and TRBJ1-4, with unresolved D. Germline V gene sequence: CDR1 SGHAT, CDR2 FQNNGV. The CDR3 is 14 residues long. The V and J ends lost 8 bases and 4 bases respectively, with 14 bases between them. In nucleotides, the CDR3 is TGTGCCAGCCGCCCCGGAGGGATTAATGAAAAACTGTTTTTT. This codes for CASRPGGINEKLFF.

A remark on this clonotype: A much bigger clone sits one base away, suggesting this may be a read error. J is TRBJ2-4 and V is TRBV7-9, with D unclear. CDR1 is SEHNR, CDR2 FQNEAQ, per germline (reference sequence). This CDR3 has 14 amino acids. CDR3 DNA sequence: TGTGCCAGCAGCTTACTCGCCGGGCGAAACATTCTGTACTTC. Translation: CASSLLAGRNILYF.

For this clonotype: It may be a read error: a sequence one base away is much more abundant. The chain combines TRBV27 with TRBJ1-2; D possibly corresponds to TRBD1 (6 bases). V was pared by 6 bases and J by 8 bases, with 13 bases between. The CDR3 loop spans 12 amino acids. CDR1 is MNHEY, CDR2 SMNVEV, per germline (reference sequence). The CDR3 loop reads CASRPPRGGYTF. For the CDR3, the DNA is TGTGCCAGCAGGCCCCCCAGGGGAGGCTACACCTTC.

This clonotype has ten or more counts. V is TRBV20-1 and J is TRBJ1-6; D is uncertain. Trimming left V 0 bases short and J 9 bases short, with 6 bases between. The CDR3 spans 12 residues. Germline CDR1 is DFQATT and CDR2 is SNEGSKA (reference sequence). The CDR3 coding sequence is TGCAGTGCTAGAGATCGCGGTTCACCCCTCCACTTT. Protein product: CSARDRGSPLHF.

The chain couples TRBV5-5 to TRBJ1-2, with 7 bases fitting TRBD1. Germline CDR1 SGHKS, CDR2 YYEKEE (reference sequence). The CDR3 consists of 15 residues. Trimming removed 6 bases from V and 0 bases from J; junction bases left unmatched: 8. The CDR3 nucleotides are TGTGCCAGCAACCCTGGGGACAGAACTAACTATGGCTACACCTTC. Translation: CASNPGDRTNYGYTF.

On this clonotype itself: A much larger clone sits a single nucleotide away, making a read error possible. The V and J genes are TRBV13 and TRBJ2-1, with D hard to call. The length of the CDR3 is 14 residues. Germline V gives CDR1 PRHDT, CDR2 FYEKMQ (reference sequence). V lost 1 base and J lost 9, with 13 bases in between. The CDR3 region has the DNA TGTGCCAGCAGCTTAGAGCGCAGGAACGGTGAGCAGTTCTTC. Encoded protein: CASSLERRNGEQFF.

This clonotype came up many times. The chain joins TRBV12-3 or TRBV12-4 to TRBJ2-7; D may match TRBD1 or TRBD2 (5 bases each). V shed 5 bases and J shed 6 bases, with 11 bases lying between them. The CDR3 spans 12 residues. CDR3 loop: CASSRGVSEQYF. The CDR3 DNA follows: TGTGCCAGCAGTCGAGGGGTCTCCGAGCAGTACTTC.

This clonotype was counted many times. The chain employs TRBV6-1 and TRBJ2-2, with 7 bases fitting TRBD2. Trimming removed 4 bases from V and 4 bases from J; junction bases left unmatched: 6. CDR1 MNHNS and CDR2 SASEGT come from the germline V gene. The CDR3 length is 15 residues. CDR3 in amino acids: CASSVASGGTGELFF. CDR3 bases: TGTGCCAGCAGTGTAGCTAGCGGCGGCACCGGGGAGCTGTTTTTT.